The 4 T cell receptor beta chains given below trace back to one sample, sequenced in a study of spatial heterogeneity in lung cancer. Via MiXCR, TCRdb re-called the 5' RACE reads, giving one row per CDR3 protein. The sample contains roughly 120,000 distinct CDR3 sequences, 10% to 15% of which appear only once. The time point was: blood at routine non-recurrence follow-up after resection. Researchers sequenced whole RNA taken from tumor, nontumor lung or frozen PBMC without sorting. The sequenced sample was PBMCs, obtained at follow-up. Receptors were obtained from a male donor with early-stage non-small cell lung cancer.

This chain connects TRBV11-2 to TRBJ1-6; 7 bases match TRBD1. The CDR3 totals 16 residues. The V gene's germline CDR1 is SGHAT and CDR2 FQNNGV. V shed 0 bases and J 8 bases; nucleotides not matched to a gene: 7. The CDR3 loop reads CASSLESGTAYSPLHF. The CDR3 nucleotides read TGTGCCAGCAGCTTAGAATCCGGGACAGCCTATTCACCCCTCCACTTT. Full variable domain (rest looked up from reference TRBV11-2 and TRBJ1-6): EAGVAQSPRYKIIEKRQSVAFWCNPISGHATLYWYQQILGQGPKLLIQFQNNGVVDDSQLPKDRFSAERLKGVDSTLKIQPAKLEDSAVYLCASSLESGTAYSPLHFGNGTRLTVT.

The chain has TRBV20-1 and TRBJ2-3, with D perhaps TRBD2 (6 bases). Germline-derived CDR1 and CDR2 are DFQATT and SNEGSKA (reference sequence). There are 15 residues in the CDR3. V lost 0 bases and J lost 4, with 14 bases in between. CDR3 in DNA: TGCAGTGCTAGAGATCTTAGACTAGTTGCAGATACGCAGTATTTT. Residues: CSARDLRLVADTQYF.

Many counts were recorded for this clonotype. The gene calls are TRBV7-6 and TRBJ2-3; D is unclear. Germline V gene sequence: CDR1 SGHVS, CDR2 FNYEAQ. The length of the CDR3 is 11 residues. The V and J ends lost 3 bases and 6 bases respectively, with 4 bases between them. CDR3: CASSFSDTQYF. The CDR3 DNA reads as TGTGCCAGCAGCTTCTCTGATACGCAGTATTTT.

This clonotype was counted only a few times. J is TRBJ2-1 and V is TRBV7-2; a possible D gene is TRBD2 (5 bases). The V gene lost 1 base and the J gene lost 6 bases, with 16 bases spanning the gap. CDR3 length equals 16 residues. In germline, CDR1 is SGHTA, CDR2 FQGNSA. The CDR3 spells CASSLEGSPPRNEQFF. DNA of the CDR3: TGTGCCAGCAGCTTAGAAGGGAGTCCCCCTCGCAATGAGCAGTTCTTC.